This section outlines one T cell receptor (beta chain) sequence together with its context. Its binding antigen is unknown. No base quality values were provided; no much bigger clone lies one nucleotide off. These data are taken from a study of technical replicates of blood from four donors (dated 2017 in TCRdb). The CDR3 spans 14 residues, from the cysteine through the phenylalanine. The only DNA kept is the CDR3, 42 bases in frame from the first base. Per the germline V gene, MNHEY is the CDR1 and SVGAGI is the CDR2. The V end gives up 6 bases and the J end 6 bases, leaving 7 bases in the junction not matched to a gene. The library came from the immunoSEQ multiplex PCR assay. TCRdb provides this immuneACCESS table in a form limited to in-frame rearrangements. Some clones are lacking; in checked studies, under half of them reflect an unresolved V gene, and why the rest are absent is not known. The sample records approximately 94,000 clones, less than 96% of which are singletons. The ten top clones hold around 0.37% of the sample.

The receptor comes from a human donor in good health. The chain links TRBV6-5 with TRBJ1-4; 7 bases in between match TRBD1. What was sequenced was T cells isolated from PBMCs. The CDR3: CASRGAGGYEKLFF. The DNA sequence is TGTGCCAGCAGAGGGGCAGGGGGTTATGAAAAACTGTTTTTT.